One sample yielded the 19 T cell receptor beta chains listed below, sequenced in a study of blood T cell repertoires in COVID-19. TCRdb's table, derived via immunoSEQ multiplex PCR, lists solely in-frame clones and lacks some. The sample has 410,000 or so clones; approximately 91% are singletons. The sequencing sample was made of peripheral blood. Receptor source: a woman aged 40 to 50 with COVID-19, enrolled during active disease.

As for this clone: Since no conserved phenylalanine or tryptophan closes the CDR3, a read error is the likely cause. The limits of the CDR3 on the DNA are not certain, so only TCRdb's listed CDR3 is given. The chain couples TRBV11-3 to TRBJ1-2; the table's D call, TRBD1, was not checked against the DNA. The CDR3 totals 11 residues, both ends included. Per the germline V gene, CDR1 is SGHNT and CDR2 is YENEEA. The CDR3 loop reads CASSLIWTGAG.

This clone was detected only a few times. The genes are TRBV29-1 and TRBJ2-1, with D possibly matching TRBD1 (5 bases). The V end lost 2 bases, the J end lost 6 bases, and 14 bases lay between the germline ends. From germline, CDR1 is SQVTM and CDR2 ANQGSEA. This CDR3 contains 14 residues. The CDR3 loop is CSVEQGTPGNEQFF. Here the CDR3 DNA reads TGCAGCGTTGAACAGGGCACTCCCGGCAATGAGCAGTTCTTC.

This chain links TRBV6-5 with TRBJ1-4; the D is unclear. Germline-derived CDR1 and CDR2 are MNHEY and SVGAGI. The CDR3 totals 14 residues. The ends were cut back, 2 bases at V and 8 bases at J, with 12 bases in the middle. CDR3 sequence (DNA): TGTGCCAGCAGTTACACACCCACGGGAGAAAAACTGTTTTTT. Amino acid sequence: CASSYTPTGEKLFF.

J is TRBJ2-5 and V is TRBV10-3; 7 bases are a match to TRBD1. Germline V gene lookup returns CDR1 ENHRY and CDR2 SYGVKD. This CDR3 is built from 13 residues. V was clipped by 5 bases and J by 5 bases; unmatched bases: 5. The CDR3 region is CAISNRGSETQYF. CDR3 sequence (DNA): TGTGCCATCAGTAACAGGGGTAGCGAGACCCAGTACTTC.

The chain couples TRBV12-2 to TRBJ2-7; TRBD2 is the table's D call, not checked against the DNA. TRBV12-2 is tagged as a pseudogene. The CDR3 spans 17 residues. The chain's CDR3 is CASRPERTSGSHYEQYF. The CDR3 nucleotides read TGTGCAAGTCGCCCGGAAAGGACTAGCGGTTCTCACTACGAGCAGTACTTC.

The V and J genes are TRBV5-4 and TRBJ1-2; TRBD1 might be the D (5 bases). V lost 0 bases and J 4 bases, leaving 7 bases between the germline ends. The germline V gene encodes CDR1 SGHNT and CDR2 YYREEE (reference sequence). The CDR3 sequence is 13 residues long. The CDR3 loop is CASSLEGIYGYTF. The DNA of the CDR3 is TGTGCCAGCAGCTTGGAGGGGATCTATGGCTACACCTTC.

The chain combines TRBV5-1 with TRBJ2-2; the match to TRBD2 covers 7 bases. The CDR3 runs to 15 residues. The ends lost 4 bases at V and 5 bases at J; junction bases unmatched: 8. The germline V gene encodes CDR1 SGHRS and CDR2 YFSETQ. CDR3 sequence: CASSPVGGSTGELFF. CDR3 DNA: TGCGCCAGCAGCCCGGTGGGGGGGTCGACCGGGGAGCTGTTTTTT. Full variable domain (missing parts from reference TRBV5-1 and TRBJ2-2): KAGVTQTPRYLIKTRGQQVTLSCSPISGHRSVSWYQQTPGQGLQFLFEYFSETQRNKGNFPGRFSGRQFSNSRSEMNVSTLELGDSALYLCASSPVGGSTGELFFGEGSRLTVL.

This sequence joins TRBV4-1 and TRBJ1-6; D not resolved. With 3 bases removed from V and 0 bases from J, the gap between germline ends came to 12 bases. This CDR3 is built from 17 residues. Looked up from germline, CDR1 is MGHRA and CDR2 is YSYEKL. The CDR3 loop reads CASSQEGSSSYNSPLHF. DNA for the CDR3: TGCGCCAGCAGCCAGGAGGGAAGTAGCTCCTATAATTCACCCCTCCACTTT.

This clone was recorded once. The V and J genes are TRBV19 and TRBJ1-1; D is undetermined. Germline loops: CDR1 LNHDA, CDR2 SQIVND (reference sequence). This CDR3 has 13 residues. The V end was cut by 5 bases, the J end by 1 base, with 8 bases between. The CDR3 DNA is TGTGCCAGTAGTGTCCGGGGGAACACTGAAGCTTTCTTT. It yields the protein CASSVRGNTEAFF.

The chain uses TRBV28 and TRBJ2-7, with 11 nucleotides matching TRBD2. With V trimmed by 7 bases and J by 6 bases, 11 bases remained unmatched. Germline V gene data show CDR1 as MDHEN and CDR2 as SYDVKM. The CDR3 contains 15 residues. The CDR3 nucleotides read TGTGCCAGCATTACTAGCGGGAGAGCCACCGCCGAGCAGTACTTC. Its translation is CASITSGRATAEQYF.

In its sample, this clone was seen once. The V call is TRBV19, the J call TRBJ2-1; 11 bases fit TRBD2. The V gene's germline CDR1 is LNHDA and CDR2 SQIVND (reference sequence). The CDR3 runs to 16 residues. V gave up 7 bases and J gave up 1 base; unmatched junction bases: 6. Written as DNA, the CDR3 is TGTGCCAGTACCGCGGGACTAGCGGCTTCCTACAATGAGCAGTTCTTC. It encodes CASTAGLAASYNEQFF.

This clone turned up a few times. The gene calls are TRBV5-1 and TRBJ1-1; 9 bases are a match to TRBD1. The CDR3 contains 13 residues. Germline V gene sequence: CDR1 SGHRS, CDR2 YFSETQ. Trimming removed 6 bases from V and 4 bases from J; junction bases left unmatched: 4. The CDR3 protein is CASKTGGSTEAFF. CDR3 sequence (DNA): TGCGCCAGCAAGACAGGGGGAAGCACTGAAGCTTTCTTT.

The chain uses TRBV5-1 and TRBJ2-1; D gene uncertain. CDR3 size: 12 residues. V lost 3 bases to trimming and J lost 8 bases, with 9 bases between them. Germline lookup yields CDR1 SGHRS and CDR2 YFSETQ. The CDR3 spells CASSSASDEQFF. The CDR3 DNA reads as TGCGCCAGCAGCTCGGCGAGCGATGAGCAGTTCTTC. Variable domain in full (rest from reference TRBV5-1 and TRBJ2-1): KAGVTQTPRYLIKTRGQQVTLSCSPISGHRSVSWYQQTPGQGLQFLFEYFSETQRNKGNFPGRFSGRQFSNSRSEMNVSTLELGDSALYLCASSSASDEQFFGPGTRLTVL.

The chain combines TRBV29-1 with TRBJ1-3, with D unresolved. The CDR3 runs to 12 residues. CDR1 is SQVTM and CDR2 is ANQGSEA in the germline V gene. V lost 4 bases to trimming and J lost 2 bases, with 6 bases between them. The CDR3 DNA reads TGCAGCGTTGGTAGCGCTGGAAACACCATATATTTT. It encodes CSVGSAGNTIYF.

The J gene is TRBJ1-4, the V gene TRBV28; 8 nucleotides align to TRBD1. V shed 6 bases and J 0 bases; nucleotides not matched to a gene: 6. Germline V gives CDR1 MDHEN, CDR2 SYDVKM. The CDR3 has 16 residues. CDR3 in DNA: TGTGCCAGCAGCCGACAGGGGCCATCAACTAATGAAAAACTGTTTTTT. This translates into CASSRQGPSTNEKLFF.

The chain has TRBV5-4 and TRBJ2-7; 9 nucleotides line up with TRBD2. The germline gives CDR1 SGHNT, CDR2 YYREEE (reference sequence). There are 16 residues in the CDR3. The V segment lost 0 bases and the J segment 7 bases; nucleotides outside the gene matches: 11. This CDR3 reads CASSLGGASGTLEQYF. The CDR3, as DNA: TGTGCCAGCAGCTTGGGGGGGGCTAGCGGGACGTTGGAGCAGTACTTC.

The genes are TRBV11-2 and TRBJ2-7; 8 bases are shared with TRBD1. Germline V gene data show CDR1 as SGHAT and CDR2 as FQNNGV. The CDR3 has 15 residues. The ends lost 5 bases at V and 2 bases at J; junction bases unmatched: 8. This CDR3 reads CASSETGTGPYEQYF. The CDR3 DNA follows: TGTGCCAGCAGCGAAACCGGGACAGGCCCCTACGAGCAGTACTTC.

The CDR3, as DNA: TGTGCCAGCAGTCAGACAGGCGCCGAAGCTTTCTTT. Amino acid sequence: CASSQTGAEAFF. The chain combines TRBV27 with TRBJ1-1, with a possible D match to TRBD1 (6 bases). Germline CDR1 reads MNHEY; CDR2 reads SMNVEV (reference sequence). The CDR3 is 12 residues long. V was pared by 5 bases and J by 8 bases, with 12 bases between.

The J gene is TRBJ2-1, the V gene TRBV5-1; 10 nucleotides line up with TRBD2. J was trimmed by 0 bases and V by 1 base; bases with no gene match: 7. The CDR3 extends over 18 amino acids. Germline CDR1 SGHRS, CDR2 YFSETQ. The CDR3 nucleotides read TGCGCCAGCAGCTTGTATCCTAGCGGGAGCCACTCCTACAATGAGCAGTTCTTC. As protein: CASSLYPSGSHSYNEQFF.